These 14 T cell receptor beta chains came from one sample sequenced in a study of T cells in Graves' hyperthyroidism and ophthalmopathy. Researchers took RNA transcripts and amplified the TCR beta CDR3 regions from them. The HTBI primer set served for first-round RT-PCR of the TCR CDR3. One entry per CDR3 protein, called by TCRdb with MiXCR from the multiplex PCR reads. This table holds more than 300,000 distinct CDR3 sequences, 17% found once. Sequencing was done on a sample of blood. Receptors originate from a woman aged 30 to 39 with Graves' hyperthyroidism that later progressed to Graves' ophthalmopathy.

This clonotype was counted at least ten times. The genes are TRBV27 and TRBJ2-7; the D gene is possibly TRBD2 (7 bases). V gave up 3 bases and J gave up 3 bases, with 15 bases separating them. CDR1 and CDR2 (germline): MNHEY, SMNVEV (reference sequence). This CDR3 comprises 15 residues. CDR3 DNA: TGTGCCAGCAGTTTCGGGGGGAGGGGGGTCTACGAGCAGTACTTC. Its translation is CASSFGGRGVYEQYF.

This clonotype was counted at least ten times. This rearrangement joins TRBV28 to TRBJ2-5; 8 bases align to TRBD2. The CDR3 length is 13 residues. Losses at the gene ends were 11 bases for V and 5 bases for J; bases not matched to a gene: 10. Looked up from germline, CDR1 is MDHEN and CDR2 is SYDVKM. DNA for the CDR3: TGTGCCTCGGGGGGGAGCGGGATCGAGACCCAGTACTTC. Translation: CASGGSGIETQYF.

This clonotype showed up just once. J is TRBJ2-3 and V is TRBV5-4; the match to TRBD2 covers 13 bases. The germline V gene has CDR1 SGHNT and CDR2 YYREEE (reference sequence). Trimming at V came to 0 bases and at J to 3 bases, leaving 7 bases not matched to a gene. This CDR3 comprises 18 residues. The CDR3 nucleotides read TGTGCCAGCAGCTTGGCTTTAGGACTAGCGGGGGAAACAGATACGCAGTATTTT. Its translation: CASSLALGLAGETDTQYF.

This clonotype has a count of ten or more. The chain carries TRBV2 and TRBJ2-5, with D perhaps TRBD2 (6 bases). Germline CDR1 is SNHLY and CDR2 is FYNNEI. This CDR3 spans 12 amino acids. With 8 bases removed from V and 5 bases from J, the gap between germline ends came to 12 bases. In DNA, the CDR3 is TGTGCCAGCGCGGGGACCCTGGAGACCCAGTACTTC. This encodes CASAGTLETQYF.

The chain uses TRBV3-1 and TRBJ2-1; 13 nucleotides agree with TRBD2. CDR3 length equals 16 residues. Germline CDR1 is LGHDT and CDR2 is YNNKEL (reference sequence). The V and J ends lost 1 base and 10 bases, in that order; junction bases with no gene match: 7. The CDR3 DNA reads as TGTGCCAGCAGCCAAGGACTAGCGGGAGGAATGAGGGAGCAGTTCTTC. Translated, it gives CASSQGLAGGMREQFF.

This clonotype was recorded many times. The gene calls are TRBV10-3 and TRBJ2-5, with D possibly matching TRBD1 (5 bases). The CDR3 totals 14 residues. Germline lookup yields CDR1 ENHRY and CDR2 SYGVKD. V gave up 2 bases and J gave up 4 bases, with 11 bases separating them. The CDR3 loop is CAISEGQGGETQYF. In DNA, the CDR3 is TGTGCCATCAGTGAGGGGCAGGGCGGAGAGACCCAGTACTTC.

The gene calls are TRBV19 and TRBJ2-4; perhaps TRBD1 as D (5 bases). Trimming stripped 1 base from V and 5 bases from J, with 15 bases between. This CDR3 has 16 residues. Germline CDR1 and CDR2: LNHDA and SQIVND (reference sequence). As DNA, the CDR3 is TGTGCCAGTAGTATAGGTAACCCAGGGTTCCAAAACATTCAGTACTTC. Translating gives CASSIGNPGFQNIQYF.

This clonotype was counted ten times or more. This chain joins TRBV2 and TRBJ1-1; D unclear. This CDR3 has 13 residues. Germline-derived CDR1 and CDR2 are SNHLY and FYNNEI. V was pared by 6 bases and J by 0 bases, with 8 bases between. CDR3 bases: TGTGCCAGCAGCGCAGCCATGAACACTGAAGCTTTCTTT. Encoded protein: CASSAAMNTEAFF.

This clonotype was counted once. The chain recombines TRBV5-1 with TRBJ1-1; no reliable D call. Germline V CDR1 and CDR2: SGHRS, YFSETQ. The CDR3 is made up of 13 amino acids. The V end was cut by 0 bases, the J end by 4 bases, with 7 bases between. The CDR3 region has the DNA TGCGCCAGCAGCTTGGAATTGCTCACTGAAGCTTTCTTT. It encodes CASSLELLTEAFF.

The CDR3 here is CASSSGTGEYEQYF. The CDR3 region has the DNA TGTGCCAGCAGCTCCGGGACAGGGGAATACGAGCAGTACTTC. This chain connects TRBV11-2 to TRBJ2-7, with 10 positions matching TRBD1. This CDR3 is 14 amino acids long. V lost 4 bases and J lost 4; bases outside the gene matches: 4. Germline loops: CDR1 SGHAT, CDR2 FQNNGV.

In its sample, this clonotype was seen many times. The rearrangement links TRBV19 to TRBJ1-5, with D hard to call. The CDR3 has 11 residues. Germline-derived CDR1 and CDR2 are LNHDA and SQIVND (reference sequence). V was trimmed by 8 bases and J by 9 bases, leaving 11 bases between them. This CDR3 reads CASGPLLPQHF. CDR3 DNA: TGTGCCAGTGGCCCCCTGCTGCCCCAGCATTTT.

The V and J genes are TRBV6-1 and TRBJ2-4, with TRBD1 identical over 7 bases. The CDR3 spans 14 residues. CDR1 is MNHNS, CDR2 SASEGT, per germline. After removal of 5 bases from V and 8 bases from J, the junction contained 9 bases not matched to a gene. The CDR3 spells CASSTRGRRDIQYF. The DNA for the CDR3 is TGTGCCAGCAGTACTAGGGGGCGCAGGGACATTCAGTACTTC.

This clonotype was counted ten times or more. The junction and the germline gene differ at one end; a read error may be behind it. The DNA for the CDR3 is TGTGCCAGCTCACTCACAGGGGTGAACACTGAAGCTTTCTTT. It specifies CASSLTGVNTEAFF. V gene TRBV5-1 combines with J gene TRBJ1-1, with TRBD1 matching over 7 bases. The germline gives CDR1 SGHRS, CDR2 YFSETQ. This CDR3 has 14 amino acids.

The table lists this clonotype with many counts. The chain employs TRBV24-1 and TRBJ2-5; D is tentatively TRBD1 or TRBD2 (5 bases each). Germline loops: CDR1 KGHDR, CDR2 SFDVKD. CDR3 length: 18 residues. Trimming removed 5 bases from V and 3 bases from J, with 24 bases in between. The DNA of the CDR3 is TGTGCCACCAGTGCCCTGGTCGGGACGGGTAAAGAGAAAGAGACCCAGTACTTC. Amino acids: CATSALVGTGKEKETQYF.